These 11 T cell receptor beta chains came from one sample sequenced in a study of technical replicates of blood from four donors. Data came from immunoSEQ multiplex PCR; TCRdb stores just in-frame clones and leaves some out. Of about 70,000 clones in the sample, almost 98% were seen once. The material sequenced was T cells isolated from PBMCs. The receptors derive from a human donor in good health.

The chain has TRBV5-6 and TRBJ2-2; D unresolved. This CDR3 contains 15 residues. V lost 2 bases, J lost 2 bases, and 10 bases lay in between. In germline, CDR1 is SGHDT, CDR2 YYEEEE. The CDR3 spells CASSFFSSNTGELFF. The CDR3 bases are TGTGCCAGCAGCTTTTTCTCCAGTAACACCGGGGAGCTGTTTTTT.

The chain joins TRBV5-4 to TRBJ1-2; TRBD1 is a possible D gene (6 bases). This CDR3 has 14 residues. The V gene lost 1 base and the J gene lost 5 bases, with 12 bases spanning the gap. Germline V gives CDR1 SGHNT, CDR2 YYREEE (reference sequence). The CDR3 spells CASSLPRQDYGYTF. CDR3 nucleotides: TGTGCCAGCAGCTTGCCGCGACAGGATTATGGCTACACCTTC.

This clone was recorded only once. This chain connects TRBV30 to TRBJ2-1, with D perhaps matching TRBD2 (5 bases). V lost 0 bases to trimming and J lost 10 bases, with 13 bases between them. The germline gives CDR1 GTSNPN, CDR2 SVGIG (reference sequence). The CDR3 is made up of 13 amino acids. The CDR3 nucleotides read TGTGCCTGGAGTGTAGGGCTAGCTTGGGAGCAGTTCTTC. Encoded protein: CAWSVGLAWEQFF.

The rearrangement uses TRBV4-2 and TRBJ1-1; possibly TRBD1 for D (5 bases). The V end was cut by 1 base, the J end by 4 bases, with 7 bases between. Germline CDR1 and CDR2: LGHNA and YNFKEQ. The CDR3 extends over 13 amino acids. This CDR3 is CASSQAQGTEAFF. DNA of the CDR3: TGTGCCAGCAGCCAAGCGCAGGGCACTGAAGCTTTCTTT.

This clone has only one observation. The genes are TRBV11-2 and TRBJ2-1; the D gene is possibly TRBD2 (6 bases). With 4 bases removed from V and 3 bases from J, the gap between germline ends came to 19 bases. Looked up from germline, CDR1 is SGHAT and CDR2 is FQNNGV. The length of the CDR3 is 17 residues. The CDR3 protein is CASSSKSLRLDYNEQFF. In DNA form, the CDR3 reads TGTGCCAGCAGCTCTAAGTCTCTCCGACTAGACTACAATGAGCAGTTCTTC.

The CDR3 bases are TGTGCCAGCAGCTTGGACGGACAGAATAATGAAAAACTGTTTTTT. It codes for CASSLDGQNNEKLFF. The rearrangement joins TRBV5-6 to TRBJ1-4; possibly TRBD1 for D (6 bases). From germline, CDR1 is SGHDT and CDR2 YYEEEE. The CDR3 has 15 amino acids. Trimming pared 0 bases from V and 4 bases from J, leaving 10 bases between. The whole variable domain, remainder taken from reference TRBV5-6 and TRBJ1-4, is DAGVTQSPTHLIKTRGQQVTLRCSPKSGHDTVSWYQQALGQGPQFIFQYYEEEERQRGNFPDRFSGHQFPNYSSELNVNALLLGDSALYLCASSLDGQNNEKLFFGSGTQLSVL.

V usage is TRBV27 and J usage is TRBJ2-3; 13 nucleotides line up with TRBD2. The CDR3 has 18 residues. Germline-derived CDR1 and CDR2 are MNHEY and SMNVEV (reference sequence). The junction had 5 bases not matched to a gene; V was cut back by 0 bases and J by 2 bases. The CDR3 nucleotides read TGTGCCAGCAGTTTATCGGAGGGACTAGCGGGGAACACAGATACGCAGTATTTT. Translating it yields CASSLSEGLAGNTDTQYF.

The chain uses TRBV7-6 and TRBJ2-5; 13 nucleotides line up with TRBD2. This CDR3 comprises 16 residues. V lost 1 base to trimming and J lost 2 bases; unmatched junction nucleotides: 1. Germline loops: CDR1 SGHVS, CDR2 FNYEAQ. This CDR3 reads CASSLEGLAGQETQYF. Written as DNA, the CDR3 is TGTGCCAGCAGCTTAGAGGGACTAGCGGGACAAGAGACCCAGTACTTC. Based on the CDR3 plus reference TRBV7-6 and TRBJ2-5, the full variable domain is GAGVSQSPRYKVTKRGQDVALRCDPISGHVSLYWYRQALGQGPEFLTYFNYEAQQDKSGLPNDRFSAERPEGSISTLTIQRTEQRDSAMYRCASSLEGLAGQETQYFGPGTRLLVL.

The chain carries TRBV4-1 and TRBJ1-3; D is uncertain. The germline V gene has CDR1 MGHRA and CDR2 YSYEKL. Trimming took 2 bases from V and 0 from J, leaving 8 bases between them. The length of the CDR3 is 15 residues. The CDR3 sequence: CASSQRTDSGNTIYF. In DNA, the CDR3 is TGCGCCAGCAGCCAACGAACAGACTCTGGAAACACCATATATTTT.

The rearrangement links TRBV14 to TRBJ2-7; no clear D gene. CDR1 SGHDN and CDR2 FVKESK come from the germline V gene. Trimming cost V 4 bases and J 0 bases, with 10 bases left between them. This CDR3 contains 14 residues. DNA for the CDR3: TGTGCCAGCAGCCTTCATAGAGGCTCCTACGAGCAGTACTTC. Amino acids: CASSLHRGSYEQYF.

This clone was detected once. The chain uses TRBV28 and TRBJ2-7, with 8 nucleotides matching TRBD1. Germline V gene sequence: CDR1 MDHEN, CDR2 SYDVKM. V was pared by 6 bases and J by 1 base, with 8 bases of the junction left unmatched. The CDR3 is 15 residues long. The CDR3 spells CASSSPGGPSYEQYF. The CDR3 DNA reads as TGTGCCAGCAGCAGCCCAGGGGGCCCTTCCTACGAGCAGTACTTC.